Shown below are 31 T cell receptor beta chains from a single sample sequenced in a study of blood T cell repertoires in COVID-19. The repertoire was sequenced with immunoSEQ multiplex PCR; TCRdb's copy has only in-frame clones and lacks some. The sample has 300,000 or so clones, about nine tenths seen once. The sequenced sample consisted of peripheral blood. These receptors were obtained from a man between 45 and 60 years old with active or convalescent COVID-19.

V is TRBV28 and J is TRBJ1-2; possibly TRBD1 for D (5 bases). V gave up 4 bases and J gave up 0 bases, with 9 bases separating them. CDR3 length: 14 amino acids. The V gene's germline CDR1 is MDHEN and CDR2 SYDVKM. CDR3 protein: CASSSTGPNYGYTF. The CDR3 coding sequence is TGTGCCAGCAGTTCTACAGGACCTAACTATGGCTACACCTTC.

This chain connects TRBV29-1 to TRBJ1-3; D gene ambiguous. Germline CDR1 is SQVTM and CDR2 is ANQGSEA. V lost 6 bases to trimming and J lost 0 bases, with 15 bases between them. The CDR3 loop spans 15 amino acids. The CDR3 loop is CSVVSLDYSGNTIYF. The CDR3 DNA sequence: TGCAGCGTCGTTTCACTGGACTACTCTGGAAACACCATATATTTT. Full variable domain (rest looked up from reference TRBV29-1 and TRBJ1-3): SAVISQKPSRDICQRGTSLTIQCQVDSQVTMMFWYRQQPGQSLTLIATANQGSEATYESGFVIDKFPISRPNLTFSTLTVSNMSPEDSSIYLCSVVSLDYSGNTIYFGEGSWLTVV.

The chain is built from TRBV29-1 and TRBJ2-5; D is possibly TRBD2 (6 bases). CDR1 is SQVTM and CDR2 is ANQGSEA in the germline V gene. V was trimmed by 4 bases and J by 5 bases, leaving 17 bases between them. The CDR3 contains 14 residues. CDR3 sequence reads: CSVVLRGPGETQYF. The CDR3 nucleotides are TGCAGCGTTGTGTTGCGGGGACCGGGGGAGACCCAGTACTTC.

The chain combines TRBV27 with TRBJ1-1; D gene ambiguous. CDR1 and CDR2 (germline): MNHEY, SMNVEV (reference sequence). V was clipped by 0 bases and J by 4 bases, with 12 bases between them. CDR3 size: 15 residues. This chain's CDR3 is CASSLSRAFGTEAFF. The CDR3 nucleotides read TGTGCCAGCAGTTTATCGAGGGCTTTTGGCACTGAAGCTTTCTTT.

The chain is built from TRBV11-2 and TRBJ1-4, with 9 bases identical to TRBD1. V was pared by 3 bases and J by 7 bases, with 3 bases of the junction left unmatched. This CDR3 is built from 14 residues. Germline V lookup: CDR1 SGHAT, CDR2 FQNNGV. The CDR3 loop reads CASSFGTGFEKLFF. The CDR3 bases are TGTGCCAGCAGCTTTGGGACAGGGTTTGAAAAACTGTTTTTT.

This chain links TRBV5-6 with TRBJ1-2; D gene uncertain. The CDR3 runs to 12 residues. Germline V gives CDR1 SGHDT, CDR2 YYEEEE. Trimming took off 1 base at V and 8 bases at J, with 9 bases between the two ends. Written as DNA, the CDR3 is TGTGCCAGCAGCTTGCGGGTAGGAGGCTACACCTTC. Encoded protein: CASSLRVGGYTF.

This clone turned up a few times. CDR3 bases: TGTGCCAGCAAATCCCAGGGGTCAACTGAGCAGTTCTTC. Its translation is CASKSQGSTEQFF. The J gene is TRBJ2-1, the V gene TRBV12-3 or TRBV12-4; D may be TRBD1 (6 bases). The CDR3 has 13 residues. The ends were cut back, 7 bases at V and 9 bases at J, with 16 bases in the middle.

The J gene is TRBJ2-2, the V gene TRBV7-2; D possibly corresponds to TRBD1 (5 bases). The CDR3 consists of 15 residues. V lost 2 bases and J lost 7, with 14 bases in between. Germline V gene sequence: CDR1 SGHTA, CDR2 FQGNSA. CDR3 protein: CASSLNLLGVGELFF. The CDR3 DNA sequence: TGTGCCAGCAGCTTAAACCTCCTAGGGGTCGGGGAGCTGTTTTTT.

The chain links TRBV28 to TRBJ1-6; 7 bases are a match to TRBD1. V trimming: 3 bases; J trimming: 0 bases; junction bases outside the gene matches: 5. Germline V gives CDR1 MDHEN, CDR2 SYDVKM. The CDR3 contains 17 residues. The CDR3 bases are TGTGCCAGCAGTTTGGCAGGGGGTCTCTCCTATAATTCACCCCTCCACTTT. As protein: CASSLAGGLSYNSPLHF.

This clone was observed a single time. The J gene is TRBJ2-5, the V gene TRBV24-1; 8 bases align to TRBD2. CDR3 length equals 16 residues. The V and J ends lost 3 bases and 2 bases, in that order; junction bases with no gene match: 7. CDR1 and CDR2 from the germline V gene are KGHDR and SFDVKD. The CDR3 coding sequence is TGTGCCACCAGTGATCGGTTGCGGGGGGCGCAAGAGACCCAGTACTTC. Residues: CATSDRLRGAQETQYF.

The V call is TRBV28, the J call TRBJ1-4; 8 bases align to TRBD1. There are 16 residues in the CDR3. The germline V gene has CDR1 MDHEN and CDR2 SYDVKM. With V trimmed by 7 bases and J by 8 bases, 15 bases remained unmatched. The CDR3 is CASIPGTGNPGEKLFF. As DNA, the CDR3 is TGTGCCAGCATTCCCGGGACAGGAAACCCTGGGGAAAAACTGTTTTTT.

This clone has a handful of counts. The chain recombines TRBV5-1 with TRBJ1-2; 8 bases line up with TRBD1. The germline V gene encodes CDR1 SGHRS and CDR2 YFSETQ. J gave up 7 bases and V 0 bases, and 11 bases lay outside the gene matches. The CDR3 extends over 16 amino acids. CDR3 residues: CASSLDPGQDLSGYTF. CDR3 nucleotides: TGCGCCAGCAGCTTGGATCCGGGACAGGACTTGAGTGGCTACACCTTC.

The rearrangement links TRBV5-1 to TRBJ1-1; perhaps TRBD1 as D (6 bases). The length of the CDR3 is 14 residues. Germline assignment: CDR1 SGHRS and CDR2 YFSETQ. With 4 bases removed from V and 4 bases from J, the gap between germline ends came to 14 bases. The CDR3 nucleotides read TGCGCCAGCAGCCCGTTTGGGGGCGGCACTGAAGCTTTCTTT. Translating it yields CASSPFGGGTEAFF.

The chain carries TRBV4-3 and TRBJ1-2; a possible D gene is TRBD1 (6 bases). Per the germline V gene, CDR1 is LGHNA and CDR2 is YSLEER. The CDR3 is made up of 13 amino acids. Trimming shortened V by 2 bases and J by 7 bases, and 11 bases separated the two germline ends. The chain's CDR3 is CASSQSSGVGYTF. The CDR3 DNA follows: TGCGCCAGCAGCCAAAGTTCAGGGGTTGGCTACACCTTC.

The J gene is TRBJ2-1, the V gene TRBV9; 14 bases are a match to TRBD2. The CDR3 runs 17 residues. Trimming removed 4 bases from V and 9 bases from J; junction bases left unmatched: 12. Germline V gene sequence: CDR1 SGDLS, CDR2 YYNGEE. This CDR3 reads CASSPSSGLAGVSEQFF. The CDR3 DNA sequence: TGTGCCAGCAGCCCGAGCTCGGGACTAGCGGGAGTAAGTGAGCAGTTCTTC.

This clone appeared a single time. This chain connects TRBV28 to TRBJ2-1; D uncertain. The CDR3 has 18 amino acids. CDR1 is MDHEN, CDR2 SYDVKM, per germline. V lost 2 bases and J lost 0, with 17 bases in between. The CDR3 is CASSLPALRLSSYNEQFF. CDR3 nucleotides: TGTGCCAGCAGTTTACCTGCTCTGCGCCTTAGCTCCTACAATGAGCAGTTCTTC.

This clone was detected a few times. The rearrangement joins TRBV27 to TRBJ2-7; 11 nucleotides align to TRBD1. Germline V gives CDR1 MNHEY, CDR2 SMNVEV (reference sequence). The ends lost 5 bases at V and 5 bases at J; junction bases unmatched: 8. This CDR3 has 15 residues. CDR3 sequence reads: CASSERWGQGDEQYF. The DNA for the CDR3 is TGTGCCAGCAGTGAGAGGTGGGGACAGGGGGACGAGCAGTACTTC.

The V gene is TRBV18, the J gene TRBJ2-4, with 11 bases aligning to TRBD2. The trim removed 3 bases at V and 1 base at J, leaving 8 bases unmatched. The CDR3 loop spans 18 amino acids. Germline V lookup: CDR1 KGHSH, CDR2 LQKENI. The CDR3 reads CASSPLAGGTSAKNIQYF. The CDR3 DNA reads TGTGCCAGCTCACCGCTAGCGGGGGGTACCTCGGCCAAAAACATTCAGTACTTC.

The gene calls are TRBV11-2 and TRBJ1-2; D gene uncertain. The CDR3 spans 12 residues. The germline gives CDR1 SGHAT, CDR2 FQNNGV. The V end lost 5 bases, the J end lost 5 bases, and 9 bases lay between the germline ends. Here the CDR3 DNA reads TGTGCCAGCAGCACGGGTTGGTATGGCTACACCTTC. Protein sequence: CASSTGWYGYTF.

This chain links TRBV7-9 with TRBJ2-3; TRBD2 is a possible D gene (6 bases). The CDR3 has 15 residues. V lost 3 bases to trimming and J lost 1 base, with 11 bases between them. Germline-derived CDR1 and CDR2 are SEHNR and FQNEAQ (reference sequence). CDR3 protein: CASSFVTGGTDTQYF. In DNA form, the CDR3 reads TGTGCCAGCAGCTTTGTGACGGGGGGCACAGATACGCAGTATTTT.

The chain employs TRBV6-5 and TRBJ1-1; 7 bases fit TRBD1. Germline lookup yields CDR1 MNHEY and CDR2 SVGAGI. The CDR3 extends over 11 amino acids. Losses at the gene ends were 7 bases for V and 11 bases for J; bases not matched to a gene: 7. CDR3 bases: TGTGCCAGCATACAGGGGATTGATGCTTTCTTT. Translating it yields CASIQGIDAFF.

CDR3 region: CASRVTLGHNEQFF. The CDR3 nucleotides read TGTGCCAGCAGAGTAACTTTGGGCCACAATGAGCAGTTCTTC. V usage is TRBV2 and J usage is TRBJ2-1; D not certain. There are 14 residues in the CDR3. Germline CDR1 is SNHLY and CDR2 is FYNNEI. The V end was cut by 6 bases, the J end by 5 bases, with 14 bases between.

As DNA, the CDR3 is TGCGCCAGCAGCTTGGAAGGACTAGCCAGGCCCTACAATGAGCAGTTCTTC. Protein product: CASSLEGLARPYNEQFF. The chain has TRBV5-1 and TRBJ2-1, with 8 bases identical to TRBD2. Trimming at V came to 0 bases and at J to 2 bases, leaving 7 bases not matched to a gene. The germline V gene encodes CDR1 SGHRS and CDR2 YFSETQ. The CDR3 contains 17 residues.

V gene TRBV5-1 combines with J gene TRBJ2-1; 14 bases fit TRBD2. From germline, CDR1 is SGHRS and CDR2 YFSETQ. V was clipped by 4 bases and J by 8 bases; unmatched bases: 2. The length of the CDR3 is 14 residues. As DNA, the CDR3 is TGCGCCAGCAGCCTGACTAGCGGGAGGGATGAGCAGTTCTTC. Amino acid sequence: CASSLTSGRDEQFF.

This rearrangement joins TRBV28 to TRBJ1-5; 9 bases line up with TRBD1. The germline gives CDR1 MDHEN, CDR2 SYDVKM. V lost 5 bases, J lost 5 bases, and 7 bases stayed unmatched. The CDR3 contains 15 residues. The CDR3 loop is CASSRRDRDDQPQHF. The DNA of the CDR3 is TGTGCCAGCAGTCGCCGGGACAGGGACGATCAGCCCCAGCATTTT.

The rearrangement links TRBV21-1 to TRBJ1-4; the table calls TRBD1, which could not be checked here. TRBV21-1 is a listed pseudogene. CDR3 length: 19 amino acids. The CDR3 nucleotides read TGTGCCAGCAGCAAAGTTTCGGACAGTCCCCCTTCAACTAATGAAAAACTGTTTTTT. Its translation is CASSKVSDSPPSTNEKLFF.

The chain is built from TRBV3-1 (or the pseudogene TRBV3-2) and TRBJ2-3; no clear D gene. Germline V gene sequence: CDR1 LGHDT, CDR2 YNNKEL (reference sequence). The CDR3 is 13 amino acids. V lost 7 bases and J 3 bases, leaving 11 bases between the germline ends. CDR3 in amino acids: CASTRVGTDTQYF. CDR3 sequence (DNA): TGTGCCAGCACCCGGGTTGGGACAGATACGCAGTATTTT.

The chain links TRBV4-3 to TRBJ2-1; D perhaps matches TRBD2 (6 bases). V gave up 0 bases and J gave up 6 bases, with 18 bases separating them. The germline CDR1 and CDR2 sequences are LGHNA and YSLEER. This CDR3 is built from 17 residues. CDR3 sequence (DNA): TGCGCCAGCAGCCAAGATAATTCGCTAGCGAATCGCAATGAGCAGTTCTTC. Protein product: CASSQDNSLANRNEQFF.

This clone was seen a few times. The rearrangement joins TRBV5-1 to TRBJ1-2; D uncertain. CDR1 and CDR2 (germline): SGHRS, YFSETQ. The V end lost 2 bases, the J end lost 3 bases, and 11 bases lay between the germline ends. CDR3 size: 14 residues. CDR3 amino acids: CASSLLGRDYGYTF. The CDR3 region has the DNA TGCGCCAGCAGCTTACTGGGTCGGGACTATGGCTACACCTTC.

V is TRBV3-1 (or the pseudogene TRBV3-2) and J is TRBJ1-5; the match to TRBD1 covers 7 bases. Germline V gene sequence: CDR1 LGHDT, CDR2 YNNKEL (reference sequence). This CDR3 is 15 amino acids long. The J segment lost 0 bases and the V segment lost 3 bases, leaving 2 bases of the junction unmatched. The CDR3 spells CASSHGQDSNQPQHF. The CDR3 DNA is TGTGCCAGCAGCCACGGACAGGATAGCAATCAGCCCCAGCATTTT.

This clone was seen just once. The CDR3 DNA reads TGCGCCAGCAGCCAAGAAGTCTGGGGGCGGGGGATCACTGGGTCCTACAATGAGCAGTTCTTC. As protein: CASSQEVWGRGITGSYNEQFF. V and J are TRBV4-3 and TRBJ2-1; maybe TRBD2 (7 bases). Trimming removed 0 bases at V and 1 base at J, with 25 bases between. The CDR3 has 21 amino acids. CDR1 is LGHNA, CDR2 YSLEER, per germline.